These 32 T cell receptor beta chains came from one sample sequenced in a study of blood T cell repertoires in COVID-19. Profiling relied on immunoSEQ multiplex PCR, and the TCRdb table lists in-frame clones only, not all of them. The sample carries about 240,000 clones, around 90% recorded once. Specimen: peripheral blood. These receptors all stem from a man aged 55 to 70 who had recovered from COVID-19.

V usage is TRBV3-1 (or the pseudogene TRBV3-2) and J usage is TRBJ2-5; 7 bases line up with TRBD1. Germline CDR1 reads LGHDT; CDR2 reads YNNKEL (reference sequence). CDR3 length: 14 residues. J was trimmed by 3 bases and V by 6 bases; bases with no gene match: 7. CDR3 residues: CASRPAGGKETQYF. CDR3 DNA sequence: TGTGCCAGCAGGCCGGCAGGGGGAAAAGAGACCCAGTACTTC.

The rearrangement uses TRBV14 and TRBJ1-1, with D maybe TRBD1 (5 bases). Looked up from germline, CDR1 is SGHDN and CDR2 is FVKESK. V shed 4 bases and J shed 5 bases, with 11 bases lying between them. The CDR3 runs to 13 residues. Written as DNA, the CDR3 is TGTGCCAGCAGCCGACAGATGCAGACTGAAGCTTTCTTT. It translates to CASSRQMQTEAFF.

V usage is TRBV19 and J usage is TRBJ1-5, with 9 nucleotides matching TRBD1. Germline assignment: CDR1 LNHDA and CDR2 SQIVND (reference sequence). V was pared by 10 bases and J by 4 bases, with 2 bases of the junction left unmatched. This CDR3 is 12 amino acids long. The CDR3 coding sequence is TGTGCCAAGACAGGGGGGAATCAGCCCCAGCATTTT. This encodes CAKTGGNQPQHF.

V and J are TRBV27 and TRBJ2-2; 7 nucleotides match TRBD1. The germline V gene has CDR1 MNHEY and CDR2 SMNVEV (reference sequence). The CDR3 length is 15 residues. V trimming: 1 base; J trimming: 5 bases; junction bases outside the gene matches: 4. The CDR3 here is CASSLLGGKTGELFF. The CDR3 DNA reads TGTGCCAGCAGTTTATTAGGGGGCAAGACCGGGGAGCTGTTTTTT.

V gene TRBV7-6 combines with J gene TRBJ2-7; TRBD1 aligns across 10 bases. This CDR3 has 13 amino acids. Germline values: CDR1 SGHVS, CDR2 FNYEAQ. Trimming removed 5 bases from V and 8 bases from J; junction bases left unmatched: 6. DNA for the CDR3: TGTGCCAGCAGCGCCCGGGACAGGGGAAAGCAGTACTTC. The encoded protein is CASSARDRGKQYF.

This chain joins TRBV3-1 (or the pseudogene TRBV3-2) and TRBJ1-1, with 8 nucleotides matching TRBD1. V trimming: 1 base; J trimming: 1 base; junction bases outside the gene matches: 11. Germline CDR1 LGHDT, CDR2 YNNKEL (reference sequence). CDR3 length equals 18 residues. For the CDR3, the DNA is TGTGCCAGCAGCCAAGTTTCAGGGGGCGTGGGTCGGAACACTGAAGCTTTCTTT. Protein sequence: CASSQVSGGVGRNTEAFF.

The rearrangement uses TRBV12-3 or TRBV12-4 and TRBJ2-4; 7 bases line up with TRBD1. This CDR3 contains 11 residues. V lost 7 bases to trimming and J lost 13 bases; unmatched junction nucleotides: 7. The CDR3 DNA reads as TGTGCCAGCACCCGGACAGGCCCACAGTACTTC. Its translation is CASTRTGPQYF.

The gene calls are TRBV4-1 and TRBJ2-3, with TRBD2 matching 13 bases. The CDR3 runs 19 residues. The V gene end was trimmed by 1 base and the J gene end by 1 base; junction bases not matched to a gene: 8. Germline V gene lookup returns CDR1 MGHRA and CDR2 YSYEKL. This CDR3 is CASSQGTSGGALGTDTQYF. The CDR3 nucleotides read TGCGCCAGCAGCCAAGGTACTAGCGGGGGGGCCCTGGGCACAGATACGCAGTATTTT.

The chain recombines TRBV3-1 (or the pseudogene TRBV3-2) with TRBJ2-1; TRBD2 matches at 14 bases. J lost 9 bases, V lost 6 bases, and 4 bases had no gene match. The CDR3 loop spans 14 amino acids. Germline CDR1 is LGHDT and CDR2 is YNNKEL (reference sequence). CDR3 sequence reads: CASRTSGGAFEQFF. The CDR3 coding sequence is TGTGCCAGCAGGACTAGCGGGGGGGCTTTTGAGCAGTTCTTC.

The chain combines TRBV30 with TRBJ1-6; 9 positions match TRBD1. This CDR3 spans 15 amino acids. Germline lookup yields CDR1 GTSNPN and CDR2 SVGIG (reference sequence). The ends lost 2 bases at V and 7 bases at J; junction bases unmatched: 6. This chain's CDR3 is CAWSKGTGNNSPLHF. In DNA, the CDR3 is TGTGCCTGGAGTAAAGGGACAGGGAACAATTCACCCCTCCACTTT.

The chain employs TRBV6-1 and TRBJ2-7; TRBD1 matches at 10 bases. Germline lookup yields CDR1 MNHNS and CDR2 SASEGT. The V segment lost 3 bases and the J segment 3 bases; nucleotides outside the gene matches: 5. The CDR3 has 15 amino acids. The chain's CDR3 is CASSDRDRGDYEQYV. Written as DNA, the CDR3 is TGTGCCAGCAGTGATCGGGACAGGGGTGACTACGAGCAGTACGTC.

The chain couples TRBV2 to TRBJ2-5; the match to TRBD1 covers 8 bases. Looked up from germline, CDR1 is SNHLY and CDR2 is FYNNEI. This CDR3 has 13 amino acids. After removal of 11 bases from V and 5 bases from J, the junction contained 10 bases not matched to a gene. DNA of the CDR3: TGTGCCGGACCCAGGGGGCTGGGGGAGACCCAGTACTTC. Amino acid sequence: CAGPRGLGETQYF.

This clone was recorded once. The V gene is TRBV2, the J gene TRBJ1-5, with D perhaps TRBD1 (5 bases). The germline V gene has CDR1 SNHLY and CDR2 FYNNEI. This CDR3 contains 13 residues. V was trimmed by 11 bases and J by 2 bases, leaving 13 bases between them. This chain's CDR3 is CAAGRGGNQPQHF. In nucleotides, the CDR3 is TGTGCCGCGGGGAGGGGAGGCAATCAGCCCCAGCATTTT.

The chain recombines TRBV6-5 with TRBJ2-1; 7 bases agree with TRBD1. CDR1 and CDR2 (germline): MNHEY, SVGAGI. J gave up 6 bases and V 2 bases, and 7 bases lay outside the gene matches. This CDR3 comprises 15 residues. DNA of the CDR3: TGTGCCAGCAGTTACCAGGGGGAGTTGGGCAATGAGCAGTTCTTC. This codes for CASSYQGELGNEQFF.

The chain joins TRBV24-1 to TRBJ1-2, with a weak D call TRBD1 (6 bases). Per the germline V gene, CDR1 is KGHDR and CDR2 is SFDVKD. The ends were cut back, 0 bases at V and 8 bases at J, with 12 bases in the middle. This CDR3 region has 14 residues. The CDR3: CATSDLPGGGGYTF. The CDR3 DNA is TGTGCCACCAGTGATTTGCCGGGGGGCGGCGGCTACACCTTC.

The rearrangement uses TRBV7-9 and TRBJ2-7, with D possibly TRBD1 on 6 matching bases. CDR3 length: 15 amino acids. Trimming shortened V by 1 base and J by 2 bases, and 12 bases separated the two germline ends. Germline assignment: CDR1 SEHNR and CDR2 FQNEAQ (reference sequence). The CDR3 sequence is CASSLGQGPTYEQYF. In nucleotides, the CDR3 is TGTGCCAGCAGCTTAGGGCAGGGGCCCACCTACGAGCAGTACTTC.

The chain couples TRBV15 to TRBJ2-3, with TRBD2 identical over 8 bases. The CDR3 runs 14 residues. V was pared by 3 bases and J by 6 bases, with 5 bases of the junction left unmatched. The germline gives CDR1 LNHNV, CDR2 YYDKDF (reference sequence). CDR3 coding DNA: TGTGCCACCAGCAGCGGGGGGGCGACGGATACGCAGTATTTT. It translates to CATSSGGATDTQYF.

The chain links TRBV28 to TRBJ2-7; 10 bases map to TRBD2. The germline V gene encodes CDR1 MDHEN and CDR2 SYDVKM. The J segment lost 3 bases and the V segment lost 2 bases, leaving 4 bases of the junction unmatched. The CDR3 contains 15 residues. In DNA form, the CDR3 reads TGTGCCAGCAGTTTACCCCCTAGCGGGGGCTACGAGCAGTACTTC. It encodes CASSLPPSGGYEQYF.

The CDR3 is CASSPAGGRVYEQYF. The CDR3 DNA is TGTGCCAGCAGCCCCGCGGGGGGGAGGGTTTACGAGCAGTACTTC. This chain links TRBV6-6 with TRBJ2-7, with TRBD2 identical over 9 bases. Trimming cost V 6 bases and J 4 bases; bases outside gene matches: 10. CDR1 is MNHNY, CDR2 SVGAGI, per germline (reference sequence). The CDR3 totals 15 residues.

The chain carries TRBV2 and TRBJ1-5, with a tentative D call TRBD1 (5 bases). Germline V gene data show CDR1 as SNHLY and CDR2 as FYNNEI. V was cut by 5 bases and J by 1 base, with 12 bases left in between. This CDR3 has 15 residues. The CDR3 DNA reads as TGTGCCAGCAGTCCAACAGGATTCAGCAATCAGCCCCAGCATTTT. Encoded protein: CASSPTGFSNQPQHF.

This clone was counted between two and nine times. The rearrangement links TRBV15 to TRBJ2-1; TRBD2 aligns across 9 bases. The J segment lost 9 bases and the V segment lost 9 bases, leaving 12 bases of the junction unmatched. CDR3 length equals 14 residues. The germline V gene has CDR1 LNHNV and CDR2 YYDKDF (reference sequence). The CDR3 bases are TGTGCCACGAAGGGCGGGGGGGCCAGGGCTGAGCAGTTCTTC. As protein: CATKGGGARAEQFF.

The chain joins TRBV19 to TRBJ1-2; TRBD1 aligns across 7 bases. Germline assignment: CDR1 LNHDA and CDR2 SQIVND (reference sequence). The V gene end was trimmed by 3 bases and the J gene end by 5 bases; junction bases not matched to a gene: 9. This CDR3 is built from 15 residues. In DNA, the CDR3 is TGTGCCAGTAGTATGGAGGGACAGTCCTTTTATGGCTACACCTTC. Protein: CASSMEGQSFYGYTF.

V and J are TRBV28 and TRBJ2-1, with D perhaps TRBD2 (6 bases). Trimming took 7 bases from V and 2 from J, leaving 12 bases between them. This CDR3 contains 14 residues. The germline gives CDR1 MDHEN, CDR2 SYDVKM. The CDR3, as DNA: TGTGCCAGCAACGGGGGAAAGGCCTACAATGAGCAGTTCTTC. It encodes CASNGGKAYNEQFF.

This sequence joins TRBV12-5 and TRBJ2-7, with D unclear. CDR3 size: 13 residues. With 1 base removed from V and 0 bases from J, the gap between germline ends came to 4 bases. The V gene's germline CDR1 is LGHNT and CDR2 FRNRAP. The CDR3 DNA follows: TGTGCTAGTGGTTTGGATCGCTCCTACGAGCAGTACTTC. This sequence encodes CASGLDRSYEQYF.

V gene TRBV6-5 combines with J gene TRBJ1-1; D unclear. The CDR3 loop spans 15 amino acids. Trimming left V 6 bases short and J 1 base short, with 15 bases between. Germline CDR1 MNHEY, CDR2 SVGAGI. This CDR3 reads CASRGLGVRNTEAFF. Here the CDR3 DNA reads TGTGCCAGCAGGGGTCTCGGGGTACGGAACACTGAAGCTTTCTTT.

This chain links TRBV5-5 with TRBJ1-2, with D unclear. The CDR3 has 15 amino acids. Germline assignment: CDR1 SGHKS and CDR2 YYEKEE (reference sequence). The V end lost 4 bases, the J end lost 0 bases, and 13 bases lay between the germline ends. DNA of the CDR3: TGTGCCAGCAGCGCCCCTGTGACACCTAACTATGGCTACACCTTC. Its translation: CASSAPVTPNYGYTF.

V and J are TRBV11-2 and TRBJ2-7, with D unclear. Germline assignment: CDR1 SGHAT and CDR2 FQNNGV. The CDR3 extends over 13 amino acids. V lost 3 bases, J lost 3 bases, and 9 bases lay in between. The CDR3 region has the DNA TGTGCCAGCAGCTTCGACTCGGTCTACGAGCAGTACTTC. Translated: CASSFDSVYEQYF. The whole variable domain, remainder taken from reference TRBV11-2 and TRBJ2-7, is EAGVAQSPRYKIIEKRQSVAFWCNPISGHATLYWYQQILGQGPKLLIQFQNNGVVDDSQLPKDRFSAERLKGVDSTLKIQPAKLEDSAVYLCASSFDSVYEQYFGPGTRLTVT.

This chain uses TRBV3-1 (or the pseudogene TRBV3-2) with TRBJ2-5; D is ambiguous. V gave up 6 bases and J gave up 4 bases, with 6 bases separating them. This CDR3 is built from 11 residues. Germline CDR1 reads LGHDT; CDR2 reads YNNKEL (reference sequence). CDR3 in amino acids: CASSLGETQYF. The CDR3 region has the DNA TGTGCCAGCAGTCTCGGAGAGACCCAGTACTTC.

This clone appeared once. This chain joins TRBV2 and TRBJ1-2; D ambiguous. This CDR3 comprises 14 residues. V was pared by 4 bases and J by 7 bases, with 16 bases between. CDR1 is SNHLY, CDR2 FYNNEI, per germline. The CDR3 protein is CASSVLGGAGGYTF. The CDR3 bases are TGTGCCAGCAGTGTTCTCGGCGGTGCTGGTGGCTACACCTTC.

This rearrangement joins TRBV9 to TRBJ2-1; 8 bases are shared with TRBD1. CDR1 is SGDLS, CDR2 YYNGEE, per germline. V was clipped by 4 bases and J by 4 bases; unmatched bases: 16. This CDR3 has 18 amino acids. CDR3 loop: CASSPNAGQGLLYNEQFF. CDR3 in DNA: TGTGCCAGCAGCCCCAACGCTGGACAGGGCCTACTTTACAATGAGCAGTTCTTC.

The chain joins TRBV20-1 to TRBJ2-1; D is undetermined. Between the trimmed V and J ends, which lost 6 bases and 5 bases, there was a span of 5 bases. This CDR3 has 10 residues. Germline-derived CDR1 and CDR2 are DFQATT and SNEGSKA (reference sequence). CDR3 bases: TGCAGTGCCTCTAACAATGAGCAGTTCTTC. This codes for CSASNNEQFF.

CDR3 amino acids: CASSDVFDRKAFF. CDR3 coding DNA: TGCGCCAGCAGTGACGTGTTTGACAGAAAAGCTTTCTTT. V usage is TRBV10-2 and J usage is TRBJ1-1; D may be TRBD1 (5 bases). This CDR3 region has 13 residues. V lost 3 bases to trimming and J lost 9 bases, with 14 bases between them. Germline loops: CDR1 WSHSY, CDR2 SAAADI.